A selection of T cell receptor beta chains follows, all from one sample in a study of T cell responses to AZD1222 COVID-19 vaccine. Profiled with immunoSEQ multiplex PCR; TCRdb holds only in-frame clones, not every one. The sample lists 120,000 or so clones, more than 65% occurring once. The specimen comprised peripheral blood, sampled 28 days after the second AZD1222 dose. The source is an adult who received the AZD1222 COVID-19 vaccine. Both conserved end residues are part of each CDR3. The D gene is left open where the match is weak. Size is stated for part of the rows, as once, few or many counts, or as a class when the clone is expanded.

v_gene	abundance	d_gene	j_gene	CDR3nt	CDR3aa
TRBV4-1	NA	NA	TRBJ1-5	TGCGCCAGCAGCCAAGGTCTGGGAAGCGGGCAGCCCCAGCATTTT	CASSQGLGSGQPQHF
TRBV28	NA	NA	TRBJ2-5	TGTGCCAGCAGTGGGTTACAGGGCAAGGTCGATAAAGAGACCCAGTACTTC	CASSGLQGKVDKETQYF
TRBV10-2	once	NA	TRBJ1-1	TGCGCCAGCAGTGGGTGGCGGGGGAACACTGAAGCTTTCTTT	CASSGWRGNTEAFF
TRBV7-3	NA	TRBD1	TRBJ1-1	TGTGCCAGCAGCTCGACAGGGTTGGGCACTGAAGCTTTCTTT	CASSSTGLGTEAFF
TRBV7-2	NA	TRBD2	TRBJ2-5	TGTGCCAGCAGCTTAGTTGGGGCGGGGGTGAACCAAGAGACCCAGTACTTC	CASSLVGAGVNQETQYF
TRBV11-2	NA	TRBD1	TRBJ1-2	TGTGCCAGCAGCTTTAAGACCGGGACAGGGGGTTTCTATGGCTACACCTTC	CASSFKTGTGGFYGYTF
TRBV7-3	NA	NA	TRBJ1-5	TGTGCCAGCAGCCTTTCCGGTGTAAAGGGTAGCAATCAGCCCCAGCATTTT	CASSLSGVKGSNQPQHF
TRBV4-1	NA	NA	TRBJ1-5	TGCGCCAGCAGCCAAGATCATGAGGCCTATAGCAATCAGCCCCAGCATTTT	CASSQDHEAYSNQPQHF
TRBV5-1	NA	TRBD2	TRBJ2-3	TGCGCCAGCAGCACCCGGACTAGTTGGGATACGCAGTATTTT	CASSTRTSWDTQYF
TRBV28	NA	NA	TRBJ2-1	TGTGCCAGCTTTAGCTACAATGAGCAGTTCTTC	CASFSYNEQFF
TRBV7-2	NA	NA	TRBJ2-2	TGTGCCAGCAGCTTAAACGTTATGCGGGGCGGGCTGAACACCGGGGAGCTGTTTTTT	CASSLNVMRGGLNTGELFF
TRBV7-2	NA	TRBD1	TRBJ1-5	TGTGCCAGCAGCTATGCAGGGGGCTTGGGGAGCAATCAGCCCCAGCATTTT	CASSYAGGLGSNQPQHF
TRBV27	NA	NA	TRBJ2-7	TGTGCCAGCAGTTTGAAGTCGATCTACGAGCAGTACTTC	CASSLKSIYEQYF
TRBV7-2	NA	TRBD1	TRBJ2-5	TGTGCCAGCAGCTTGGGCCAGGGGGTAAGGGAGACCCAGTACTTC	CASSLGQGVRETQYF
TRBV6-5	NA	TRBD1	TRBJ1-5	TGTGCCAGCAGACAGGGACAGGGAAATCAGCCCCAGCATTTT	CASRQGQGNQPQHF
TRBV10-1	once	NA	TRBJ2-1	TGCGCCAGCAGTGAGTCAGGGAGAAACAATGAGCAGTTCTTC	CASSESGRNNEQFF
TRBV11-3	NA	NA	TRBJ2-7	TGTGCCAGCAGCTTAGGGAGGGAAGGAAACTACGAGCAGTACTTC	CASSLGREGNYEQYF
TRBV7-8	NA	NA	TRBJ2-5	TGTGCCAGCAGCCAGTTCCAAGAGACCCAGTACTTC	CASSQFQETQYF
TRBV19	NA	TRBD2	TRBJ2-3	TGTGCCAGTAGTACTCGGGGGCGGGGGGGCCCAGATACGCAGTATTTT	CASSTRGRGGPDTQYF
TRBV27	NA	NA	TRBJ1-2	TGTGCCAGCAGTTTATATTCTGGGGGAGCTAACTATGGCTACACCTTC	CASSLYSGGANYGYTF
TRBV5-6	NA	NA	TRBJ1-3	TGTGCCAGCAGCTTGGTTGGGGCTTCTGGAAACACCATATATTTT	CASSLVGASGNTIYF
TRBV6-5	NA	TRBD1	TRBJ2-7	TGTGCCAGCAACAGGGACAGGGGAATCTACGAGCAGTACTTC	CASNRDRGIYEQYF
TRBV2	once	TRBD2	TRBJ2-3	TGTGCCAGCAGTGGTAGCGGGGGGGCCGTATATACGCAGTATTTT	CASSGSGGAVYTQYF
TRBV18	NA	TRBD1	TRBJ1-1	TGTGCCAGCTCCCGACTGGGGACAGGGAACACTGAAGCTTTCTTT	CASSRLGTGNTEAFF
TRBV19	NA	TRBD1	TRBJ1-5	TGTGCCAGTAGCCGCCGGGACAGTAAGCAGCCCCAGCATTTT	CASSRRDSKQPQHF
TRBV18	NA	NA	TRBJ1-2	TGTGCCAGCTCAATTTCCCTGGAGGAAGGCTACACCTTC	CASSISLEEGYTF
TRBV5-5	NA	NA	TRBJ2-5	TGTGCCAGCAGCTTGGAAGGGGAGACCCAGTACTTC	CASSLEGETQYF
TRBV28	NA	TRBD1	TRBJ2-7	TGTGCCAGCAGCCCACCACGGGACAGGGATAGGCAGTACTTC	CASSPPRDRDRQYF
TRBV5-3	few	NA	TRBJ1-2	TGTGCCAGAAGCTTGTTCGGCGGCGGCGTTGGCTACACCTTC	CARSLFGGGVGYTF
TRBV19	NA	TRBD1	TRBJ2-6	TGTGCCAGTAGTGTAAACAGGGGATCTGGGGCCAACGTCCTGACTTTC	CASSVNRGSGANVLTF
TRBV7-2	NA	NA	TRBJ1-1	TGTGCCAGCACGCAGGGGTTCGGGACTGAAGCTTTCTTT	CASTQGFGTEAFF
TRBV10-3	NA	NA	TRBJ2-1	TGTGCCATCACCCAAGCTCTTTTGGGGGGCGAGCAGTTCTTC	CAITQALLGGEQFF
TRBV18	NA	NA	TRBJ2-7	TGTGCCAGCTCATCGCTAGCCAACTACGAGCAGTACTTC	CASSSLANYEQYF
TRBV28	NA	NA	TRBJ1-2	TGTGCCAGCAGTTCCATTCTCGGGGGGGCGGTGTATGGCTACACCTTC	CASSSILGGAVYGYTF
TRBV5-1	once	NA	TRBJ1-5	TGCGCCAGCAGCTTGGCCTTAAATCAGCCCCAGCATTTT	CASSLALNQPQHF
TRBV5-6	NA	NA	TRBJ1-4	TGTGCCAGCAGTAGGGACCTCGTTGGGGATGAAAAACTGTTTTTT	CASSRDLVGDEKLFF
TRBV6-5	few	TRBD1	TRBJ1-1	TGTGCCAGCAGAGGACAGGGTTGGGGTGAAGCTTTCTTT	CASRGQGWGEAFF
TRBV4-3	NA	NA	TRBJ1-2	TGCGCCAGCAGCCAAGAAACTTCGGAGCCCGGGGCCTATGGCTACACCTTC	CASSQETSEPGAYGYTF
TRBV28	many	NA	TRBJ1-1	TGTGCCAGCAGTACACCGGCCGTAGGGGCGAACACTGAAGCTTTCTTT	CASSTPAVGANTEAFF
TRBV19	NA	NA	TRBJ1-1	TGTGCCAGTAGTATAGATCTGGGGGGCCCGAGCGCAGCTTTCTTT	CASSIDLGGPSAAFF
TRBV27	NA	NA	TRBJ1-1	TGTGCCAGCAGTTTAAGGGGACCCGTGGGGTCTGAAGCTTTCTTT	CASSLRGPVGSEAFF
TRBV15	NA	NA	TRBJ1-4	TGTGCCACCAGCAGAGCCGACGGTCCTAATGAAAAACTGTTTTTT	CATSRADGPNEKLFF
TRBV28	NA	NA	TRBJ1-1	TGTGCCAGCTTACGAGTAGAGGAAGCTTTCTTT	CASLRVEEAFF
TRBV5-1	NA	NA	TRBJ2-3	TGCGCCAGTAAGAAAGAGGGAGATACGCAGTATTTT	CASKKEGDTQYF
TRBV5-1	NA	TRBD1	TRBJ1-5	TGCGCCAGCAGCTTGGAGGGGGCGCGGAATCAGCCCCAGCATTTT	CASSLEGARNQPQHF
TRBV4-1	NA	TRBD2	TRBJ2-3	TGCGCCAGCAGCCAAGAGGGACTAGCGGGGGGGCTCTTATCATCAGATACGCAGTATTTT	CASSQEGLAGGLLSSDTQYF